The clone carrying this TCR beta chain was seen a few times. In TCRdb, the 5' RACE reads were re-called with MiXCR into one record per CDR3 protein. The sample yields tens of thousands of distinct CDR3 sequences, over 4.5% seen once. The data derive from a study of early T cells in non-severe SARS-CoV-2 infection. The CDR3 spans 17 residues. The germline gives CDR1 LNHDA, CDR2 SQIVND (reference sequence). The junction had 14 bases not matched to a gene; V was cut back by 5 bases and J by 5 bases. The clonotype was recovered from an adult who was a healthcare worker with PCR-confirmed SARS-CoV-2 infection or an uninfected control (not recorded which). This chain links TRBV19 with TRBJ2-7, with 11 nucleotides matching TRBD2. Sample: whole blood. The CDR3 DNA reads as TGTGCCAGTAGTGGGGCGTGGGGACTAGCGGAACCCAACGAGCAGTACTTC. This sequence encodes CASSGAWGLAEPNEQYF. The full variable domain, rest sourced from reference TRBV19 and TRBJ2-7, is DGGITQSPKYLFRKEGQNVTLSCEQNLNHDAMYWYRQDPGQGLRLIYYSQIVNDFQKGDIAEGYSVSREKKESFPLTVTSAQKNPTAFYLCASSGAWGLAEPNEQYFGPGTRLTVT.